This record concerns one TCR beta chain sequence. The antigen is not known. This sample was taken from a study of T cell responses to AZD1222 COVID-19 vaccine. With 7 bases removed from V and 0 bases from J, the gap between germline ends came to 7 bases. The CDR3 has 14 amino acids. Study-wide points: Only 5 or 6 people who got AZD1222 tested seropositive at baseline.

Clones were read by immunoSEQ multiplex PCR, and TCRdb kept only the in-frame ones, dropping some. Of 90,000 to 120,000 clones listed, around nine tenths are singletons. This chain uses TRBV23-1 with TRBJ2-6, with D uncertain. TRBV23-1 is an ORF for which the function is uncertain. Sequencing used peripheral blood, obtained on day 0 of AZD1222 vaccination. The clonotype comes from an adult in good health. The CDR3 DNA reads as TGCGCCAGCAAAGGATACTCTGGGGCCAACGTCCTGACTTTC. Amino acid sequence: CASKGYSGANVLTF.